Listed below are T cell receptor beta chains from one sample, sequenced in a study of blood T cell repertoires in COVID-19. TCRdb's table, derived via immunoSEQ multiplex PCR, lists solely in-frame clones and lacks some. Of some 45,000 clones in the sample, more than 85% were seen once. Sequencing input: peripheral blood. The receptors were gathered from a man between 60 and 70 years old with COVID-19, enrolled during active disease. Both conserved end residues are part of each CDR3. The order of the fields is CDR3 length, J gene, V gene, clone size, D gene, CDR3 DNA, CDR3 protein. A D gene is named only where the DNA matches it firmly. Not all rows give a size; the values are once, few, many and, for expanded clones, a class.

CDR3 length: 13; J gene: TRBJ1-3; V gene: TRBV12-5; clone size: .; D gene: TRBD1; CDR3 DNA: TGTGCTAGTGGTTTGACAGGGGTAAACACCATATATTTT; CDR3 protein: CASGLTGVNTIYF
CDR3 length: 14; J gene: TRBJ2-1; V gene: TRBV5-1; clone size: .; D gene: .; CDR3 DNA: TGCGCCAGCAGCTTGGTGGTAGGAGAGCATGAGCAGTTCTTC; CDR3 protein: CASSLVVGEHEQFF
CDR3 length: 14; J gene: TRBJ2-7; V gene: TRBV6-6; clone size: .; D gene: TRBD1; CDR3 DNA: TGTGCCAGCAGACCGGGACAGGGTGTCTACGAGCAGTACTTC; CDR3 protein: CASRPGQGVYEQYF
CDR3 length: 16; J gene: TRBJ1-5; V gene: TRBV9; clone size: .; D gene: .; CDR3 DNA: TGTGCCAGCAGCAAAGACGGGCGGGGAGGCAATCAGCCCCAGCATTTT; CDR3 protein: CASSKDGRGGNQPQHF
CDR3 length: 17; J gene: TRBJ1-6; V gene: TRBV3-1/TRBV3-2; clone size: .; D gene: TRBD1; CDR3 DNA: TGTGCCAGCAGCCCGGGACAGGGTAGGACCTATAATTCACCCCTCCACTTT; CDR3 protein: CASSPGQGRTYNSPLHF
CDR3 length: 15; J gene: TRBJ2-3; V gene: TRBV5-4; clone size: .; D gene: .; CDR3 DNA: TGTGCCAGCAGAATCACAGGGCGGCGCACAGATACGCAGTATTTT; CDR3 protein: CASRITGRRTDTQYF
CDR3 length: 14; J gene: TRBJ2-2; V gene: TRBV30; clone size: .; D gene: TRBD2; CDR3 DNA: TGTGCCTGGATGGGGACTAGCAACACCGGGGAGCTGTTTTTT; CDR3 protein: CAWMGTSNTGELFF
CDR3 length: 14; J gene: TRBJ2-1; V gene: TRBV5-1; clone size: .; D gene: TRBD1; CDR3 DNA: TGCGCCAGCACCGGACAGGATTACTACAATGAGCAGTTCTTC; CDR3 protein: CASTGQDYYNEQFF
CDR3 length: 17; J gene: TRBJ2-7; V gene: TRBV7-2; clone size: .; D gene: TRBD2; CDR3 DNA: TGTGCCAGCAGCTCTATGGGACTAGCGGGAGGGAGCGGCGAGCAGTACTTC; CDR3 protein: CASSSMGLAGGSGEQYF
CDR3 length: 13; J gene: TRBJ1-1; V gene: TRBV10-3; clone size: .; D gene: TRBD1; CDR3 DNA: TGTGCCATCAGGGACAGGGTTAACACTGAAGCTTTCTTT; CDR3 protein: CAIRDRVNTEAFF
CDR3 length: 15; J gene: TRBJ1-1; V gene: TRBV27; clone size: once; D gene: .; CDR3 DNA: TGTGCCAGCAGTCCCCGCCGCGGGGGCGAGACTGAAGCTTTCTTT; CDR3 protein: CASSPRRGGETEAFF
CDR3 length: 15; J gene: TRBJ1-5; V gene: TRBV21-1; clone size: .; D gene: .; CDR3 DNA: TGTGCCAGCAGCATTGGCAGCAGGTATCATCAGCCCCAGCATTTT; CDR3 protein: CASSIGSRYHQPQHF
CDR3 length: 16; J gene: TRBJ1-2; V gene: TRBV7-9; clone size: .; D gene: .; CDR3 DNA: TGTGCCAGCAGCTTCACCTTGTCGTCGGCACAGGGTGGCTACACCTTC; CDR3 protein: CASSFTLSSAQGGYTF
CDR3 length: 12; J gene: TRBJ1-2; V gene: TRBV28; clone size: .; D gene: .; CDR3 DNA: TGTGCCAGCAGCGCTATGGGGGCAGGCTACACCTTC; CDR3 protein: CASSAMGAGYTF
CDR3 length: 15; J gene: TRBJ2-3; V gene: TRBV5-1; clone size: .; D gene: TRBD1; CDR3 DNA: TGCGCCAGCAGCCCACTCACAGGGGGCACAGATACGCAGTATTTT; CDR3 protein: CASSPLTGGTDTQYF
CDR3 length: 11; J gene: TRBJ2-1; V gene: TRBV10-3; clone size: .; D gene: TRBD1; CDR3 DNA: TGTGCCATCAGGCTGGACAGGGAGCAGTTCTTC; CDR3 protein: CAIRLDREQFF
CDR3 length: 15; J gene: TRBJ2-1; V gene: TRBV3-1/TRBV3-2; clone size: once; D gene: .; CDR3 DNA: TGTGCCAGCAGCCAAGATGTCGGACAGTACAATGAGCAGTTCTTC; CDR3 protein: CASSQDVGQYNEQFF
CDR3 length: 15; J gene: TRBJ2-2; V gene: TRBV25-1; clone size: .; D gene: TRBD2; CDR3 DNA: TGTGCCAGCATAGGCGGGAGCCTGAACACCGGGGAGCTGTTTTTT; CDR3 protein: CASIGGSLNTGELFF
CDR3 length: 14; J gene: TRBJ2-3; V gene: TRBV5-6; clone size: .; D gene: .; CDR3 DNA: TGTGCCAGCAGCTTCCGAGGAGGCACAGATACGCAGTATTTT; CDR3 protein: CASSFRGGTDTQYF
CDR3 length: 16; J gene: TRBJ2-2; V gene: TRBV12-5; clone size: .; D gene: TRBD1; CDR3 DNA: TGTGCTAGTGGTTCGAGGACAGGGGGCAAGGCCGGGGAGCTGTTTTTT; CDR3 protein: CASGSRTGGKAGELFF
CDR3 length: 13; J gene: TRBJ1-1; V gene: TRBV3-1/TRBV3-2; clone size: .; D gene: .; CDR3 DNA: TGTGCCAGCAGCCAAACAGGGCGGACTGAAGCTTTCTTT; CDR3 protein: CASSQTGRTEAFF
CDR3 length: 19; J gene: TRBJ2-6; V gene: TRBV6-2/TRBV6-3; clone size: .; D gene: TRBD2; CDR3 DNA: TGTGCCAGCAGTGATCCCCCCGGGACTAGGGGCTCTGGGGCCAACGTCCTGACTTTC; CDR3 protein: CASSDPPGTRGSGANVLTF
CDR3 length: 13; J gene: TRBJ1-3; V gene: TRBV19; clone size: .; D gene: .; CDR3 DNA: TGTGCCAGTAGCGAGGAATCTGGAAACACCATATATTTT; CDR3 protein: CASSEESGNTIYF
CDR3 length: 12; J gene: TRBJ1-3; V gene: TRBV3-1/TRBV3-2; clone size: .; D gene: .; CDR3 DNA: TGTGCCAGCACCCTTTCTGGAAACACCATATATTTT; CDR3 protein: CASTLSGNTIYF
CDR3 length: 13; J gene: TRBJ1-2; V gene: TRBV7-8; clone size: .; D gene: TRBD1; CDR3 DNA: TGTGCCAGCAGCTTAACAGGGGGCACTGGCTACACCTTC; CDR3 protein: CASSLTGGTGYTF
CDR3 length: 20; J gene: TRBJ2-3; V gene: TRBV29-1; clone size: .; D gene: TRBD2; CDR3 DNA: TGCAGCGCCCATTGGGGGACCTGGTCTAGCGGGAGGGCCTTTCCAGATACGCAGTATTTT; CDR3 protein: CSAHWGTWSSGRAFPDTQYF
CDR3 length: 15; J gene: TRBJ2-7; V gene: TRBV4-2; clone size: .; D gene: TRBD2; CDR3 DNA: TGTGCCAGCAGCCAAGAATCGCGGGAGTCCTACGAGCAGTACTTC; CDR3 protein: CASSQESRESYEQYF
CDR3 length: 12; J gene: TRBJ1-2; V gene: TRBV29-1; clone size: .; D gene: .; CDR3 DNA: TGCAGCGTGTCGACGGGTCCTTATGGCTACACCTTC; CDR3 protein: CSVSTGPYGYTF
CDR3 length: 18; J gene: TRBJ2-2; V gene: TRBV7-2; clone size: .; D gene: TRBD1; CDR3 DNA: TGTGCCAGCAGCTTAGCGCTCCGGGCAGGGGGCTGGACCGGGGAGCTGTTTTTT; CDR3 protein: CASSLALRAGGWTGELFF
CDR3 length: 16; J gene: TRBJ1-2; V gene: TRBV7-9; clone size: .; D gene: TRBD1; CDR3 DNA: TGTGCCAGCAGCCGAGGATCGGGACAGGGGGGCTATGGCTACACCTTC; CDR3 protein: CASSRGSGQGGYGYTF
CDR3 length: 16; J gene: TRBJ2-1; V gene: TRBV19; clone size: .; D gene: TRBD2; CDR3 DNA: TGTGCCAGTAGTGGTCGGCGGGAGAGCTCCTACAATGAGCAGTTCTTC; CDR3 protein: CASSGRRESSYNEQFF
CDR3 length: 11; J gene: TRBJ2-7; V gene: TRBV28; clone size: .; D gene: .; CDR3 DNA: TGTGCCAGCAGTCCCTACTACGAGCAGTACTTC; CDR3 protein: CASSPYYEQYF
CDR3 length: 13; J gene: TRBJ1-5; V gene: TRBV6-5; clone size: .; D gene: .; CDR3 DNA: TGTGCCAGCAGTTACTCTACAGGTCGGCCCCAGCATTTT; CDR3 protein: CASSYSTGRPQHF
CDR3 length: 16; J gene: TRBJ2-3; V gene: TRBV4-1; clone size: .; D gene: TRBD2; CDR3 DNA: TGCGCCAGCAGCTCAGCTAGCGGGGGGAGCACAGATACGCAGTATTTT; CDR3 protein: CASSSASGGSTDTQYF
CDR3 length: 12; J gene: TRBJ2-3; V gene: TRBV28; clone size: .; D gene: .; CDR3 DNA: TGTGCCAGCAGGATGGGGACACGAGGACAGTATTTT; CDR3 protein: CASRMGTRGQYF
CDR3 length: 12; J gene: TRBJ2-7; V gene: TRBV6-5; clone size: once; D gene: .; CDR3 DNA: TGTGCCAGCAGTCCTCACGGGTACGAGCAGTACTTC; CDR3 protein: CASSPHGYEQYF
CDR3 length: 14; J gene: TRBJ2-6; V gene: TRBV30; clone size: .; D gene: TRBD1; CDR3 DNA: TGTGCCTTAAACAGGGGGCAAGGGGCCAACGTCCTGACTTTC; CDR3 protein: CALNRGQGANVLTF
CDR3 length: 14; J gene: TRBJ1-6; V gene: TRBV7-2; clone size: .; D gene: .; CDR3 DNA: TGTGCCAGCAGCCTTCGGAGCCAGCGTTCACCCCTCCACTTT; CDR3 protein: CASSLRSQRSPLHF
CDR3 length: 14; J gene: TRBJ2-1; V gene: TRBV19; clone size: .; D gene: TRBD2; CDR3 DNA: TGTGCCAGTAGTGTTCCCGGGACTAGCGCTGAGCAGTTCTTC; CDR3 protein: CASSVPGTSAEQFF
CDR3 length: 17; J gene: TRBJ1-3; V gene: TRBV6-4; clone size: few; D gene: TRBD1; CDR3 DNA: TGTGCCAGCAGTGGGACAGGGGGGGATCCCTCTGGAAACACCATATATTTT; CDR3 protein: CASSGTGGDPSGNTIYF
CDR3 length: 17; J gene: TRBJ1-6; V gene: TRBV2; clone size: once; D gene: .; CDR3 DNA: TGTGCCAGCAGTGAAAGGGGGATCGGCCCACCTAATTCACCCCTCCACTTT; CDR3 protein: CASSERGIGPPNSPLHF
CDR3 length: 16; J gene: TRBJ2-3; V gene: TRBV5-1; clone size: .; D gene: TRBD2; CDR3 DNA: TGCGCCAGCAGCTTACCTAGCGGTCCTAGCACAGATACGCAGTATTTT; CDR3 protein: CASSLPSGPSTDTQYF
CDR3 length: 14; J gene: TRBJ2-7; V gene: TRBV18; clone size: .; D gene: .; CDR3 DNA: TGTGCCAGCTCACCACGTTCCCCGGGGTATGAGCAGTACTTC; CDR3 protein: CASSPRSPGYEQYF
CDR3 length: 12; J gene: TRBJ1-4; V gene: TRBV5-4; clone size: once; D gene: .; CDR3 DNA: TGTGCCAGCAGCCTCCCGAATGAAAAACTGTTTTTT; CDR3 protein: CASSLPNEKLFF